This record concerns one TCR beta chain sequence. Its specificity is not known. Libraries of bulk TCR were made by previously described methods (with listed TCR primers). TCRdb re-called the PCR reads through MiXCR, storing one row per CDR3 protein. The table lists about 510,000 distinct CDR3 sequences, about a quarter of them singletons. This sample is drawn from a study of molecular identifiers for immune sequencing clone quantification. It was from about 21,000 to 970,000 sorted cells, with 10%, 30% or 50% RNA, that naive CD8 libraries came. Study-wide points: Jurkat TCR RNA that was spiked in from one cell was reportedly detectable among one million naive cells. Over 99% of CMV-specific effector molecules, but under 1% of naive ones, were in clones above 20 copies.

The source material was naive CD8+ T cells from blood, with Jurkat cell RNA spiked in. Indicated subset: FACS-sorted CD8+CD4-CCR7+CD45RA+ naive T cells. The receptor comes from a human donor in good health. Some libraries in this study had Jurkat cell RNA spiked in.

CDR3 amino acids: CASSMQGFQYF. The CDR3, as DNA: TGTGCCAGTAGTATGCAAGGTTTCCAGTACTTC. This rearrangement joins TRBV19 to TRBJ2-5; unclear D gene. The germline CDR1 and CDR2 sequences are LNHDA and SQIVND (reference sequence). Trimming took 3 bases from V and 10 from J, leaving 9 bases between them. The CDR3 covers 11 residues.